These 16 T cell receptor beta chains were sequenced from one sample in a study of CD8+CD57+ T cells in acquired aplastic anemia. Template material for TCR beta VDJ and CDR3 profiling consisted of genomic DNA. TCRdb processed the reads anew with MiXCR; each CDR3 protein has one entry. The repertoire has 400,000 to 500,000 distinct CDR3 sequences, just under 70% of them found once; the top ten carry under 5%. Sequenced input: sorted CD4+, CD8+, or CD8+CD57+ T cells (not recorded which) from PBMCs. These receptors originate from a human donor in good health, serving as a control.

A single count supports this clonotype. The chain joins TRBV9 to TRBJ1-1; 7 nucleotides align to TRBD1. CDR3 length: 15 amino acids. The ends lost 0 bases at V and 5 bases at J; junction bases unmatched: 7. Germline-derived CDR1 and CDR2 are SGDLS and YYNGEE. The CDR3: CASSVGQGIGTEAFF. The CDR3, as DNA: TGTGCCAGCAGCGTAGGACAGGGAATTGGGACTGAAGCTTTCTTT.

This chain joins TRBV29-1 and TRBJ2-3, with a tentative D call TRBD2 (6 bases). With 8 bases removed from V and 2 bases from J, the gap between germline ends came to 14 bases. Germline V gene data show CDR1 as SQVTM and CDR2 as ANQGSEA. The CDR3 covers 13 residues. This CDR3 is CSFRDSLTDTQYF. In nucleotides, the CDR3 is TGCAGCTTCCGGGACTCTCTCACAGATACGCAGTATTTT.

This clonotype was recorded only once. The chain uses TRBV4-2 and TRBJ1-2; a possible D gene is TRBD1 (6 bases). Germline loops: CDR1 LGHNA, CDR2 YNFKEQ. Trimming shortened V by 1 base and J by 6 bases, and 9 bases separated the two germline ends. There are 13 residues in the CDR3. The CDR3 nucleotides are TGTGCCAGCAGCCAAGGGCAGGGGAATGGCTACACCTTC. The encoded protein is CASSQGQGNGYTF.

The chain recombines TRBV5-8 with TRBJ2-1; perhaps TRBD2 as D (5 bases). This CDR3 has 14 residues. V lost 0 bases to trimming and J lost 6 bases, with 10 bases between them. Germline CDR1 is SGHTS and CDR2 is YDEGEE. The CDR3 here is CASSLAGIANEQFF. Written as DNA, the CDR3 is TGTGCCAGCAGCTTGGCCGGGATAGCCAATGAGCAGTTCTTC.

This chain links TRBV20-1 with TRBJ2-3, with D perhaps TRBD2 (5 bases). The CDR3 has 15 residues. Germline values: CDR1 DFQATT, CDR2 SNEGSKA (reference sequence). The V and J ends lost 6 bases and 9 bases respectively, with 25 bases between them. Written as DNA, the CDR3 is TGCAGTGCACGTTCCGCGAGGACTGTTTCCCCGACGCAGTATTTT. Amino acid sequence: CSARSARTVSPTQYF.

This rearrangement joins TRBV7-3 to TRBJ2-1; no clear D. V was pared by 3 bases and J by 8 bases, with 14 bases between. Germline V CDR1 and CDR2: SGHTA, FQGTGA. CDR3 length equals 14 residues. The CDR3 is CASSFRTIGDEQFF. As DNA, the CDR3 is TGTGCCAGCAGCTTTCGGACGATAGGCGATGAGCAGTTCTTC.

On this clonotype itself: Germline and junction disagree at one end, which may indicate a read error. This rearrangement joins TRBV7-9 to TRBJ2-1; D gene ambiguous. Germline V CDR1 and CDR2: SEHNR, FQNEAQ (reference sequence). The CDR3 is 13 amino acids. The CDR3 spells CASSYGRNNEQFF. DNA for the CDR3: TGCGCCAGCAGCTACGGACGGAACAATGAGCAGTTCTTC. Together with reference TRBV7-9 and TRBJ2-1, the CDR3 gives the full variable domain: DTGVSQNPRHKITKRGQNVTFRCDPISEHNRLYWYRQTLGQGPEFLTYFQNEAQLEKSRLLSDRFSAERPKGSFSTLEIQRTEQGDSAMYLCASSYGRNNEQFFGPGTRLTVL.

The chain joins TRBV11-2 to TRBJ2-5; 7 bases are shared with TRBD2. The CDR3 loop spans 15 amino acids. Germline V CDR1 and CDR2: SGHAT, FQNNGV. V dropped 5 bases and J dropped 5; count of bases not matched to a gene: 11. Here the CDR3 DNA reads TGTGCCAGCAGCCGCAGCCGGGGGGAGACTGAGACCCAGTACTTC. Translating gives CASSRSRGETETQYF.

About this clonotype itself: The CDR3 ends on some other residue instead of the conserved phenylalanine or tryptophan, so this is likely a read error. No DNA is shown, since the ends of the CDR3 on it are uncertain; the CDR3 is the one TCRdb lists. CDR3 amino acids: CASSGQREGEAFG. V gene TRBV2 combines with J gene TRBJ1-1. The CDR3 is 13 amino acids in total, end residues counted. Germline V lookup: CDR1 SNHLY, CDR2 FYNNEI.

This clonotype was counted once. The chain combines TRBV12-3 or TRBV12-4 with TRBJ1-2; maybe TRBD1 (6 bases). This CDR3 is built from 14 residues. Trimming stripped 2 bases from V and 2 bases from J, with 9 bases between. The CDR3 DNA reads as TGTGCCAGCAGTTTAAGCAGGGGCAACTATGGCTACACCTTC. Amino acid sequence: CASSLSRGNYGYTF.

With respect to this clonotype: A read error may account for a junction end that differs from germline. This chain links TRBV10-3 with TRBJ1-1; D is undetermined. The CDR3 runs 13 residues. Germline V gene data show CDR1 as ENHRY and CDR2 as SYGVKD. The CDR3 spells CAIVNGALTEPFF. Here the CDR3 DNA reads TGTGCCATCGTTAACGGTGCACTGACTGAACCTTTCTTT.

This clonotype came up many times. The chain couples TRBV20-1 to TRBJ2-7; possibly TRBD1 or TRBD2 for D (5 bases each). The length of the CDR3 is 15 residues. Trimming removed 2 bases at V and 0 bases at J, with 14 bases between. Germline assignment: CDR1 DFQATT and CDR2 SNEGSKA (reference sequence). The CDR3 DNA reads as TGCAGTGCTAGAATGGGGACGGCAAGCTCCTACGAGCAGTACTTC. Its translation is CSARMGTASSYEQYF.

Note on this clonotype: Its ends do not fully match the called genes, so a read error is possible. The genes are TRBV7-8 and TRBJ1-3, with D possibly matching TRBD1 (6 bases). The CDR3 sequence is 15 residues long. Germline V CDR1 and CDR2: SGHVS, FQNEAQ. Here the CDR3 reads CASRKSQGRGTTIYF. The CDR3 nucleotides are TGTGCCAGCAGAAAAAGTCAGGGGAGGGGAACCACCATATATTTT. The full variable domain, completed using reference TRBV7-8 and TRBJ1-3, is GAGVSQSPRYKVAKRGQDVALRCDPISGHVSLFWYQQALGQGPEFLTYFQNEAQLDKSGLPSDRFFAERPEGSVSTLKIQRTQQEDSAVYLCASRKSQGRGTTIYFGEGSWLTVV.

Points on this clonotype: At one boundary the junction diverges from the germline segment, which might be a read error. The chain joins TRBV7-9 to TRBJ1-4, with D possibly matching TRBD1 (5 bases). Germline V gene sequence: CDR1 SEHNR, CDR2 FQNEAQ (reference sequence). The CDR3 contains 14 residues. CDR3 coding DNA: TGTGCCAGCACCTCTGGGGGATTACGTGCAGTACTGCTGTTT. Amino acids: CASTSGGLRAVLLF.

The chain uses TRBV2 and TRBJ1-1; maybe TRBD1 (5 bases). The CDR3 has 14 amino acids. V lost 2 bases, J lost 6 bases, and 13 bases lay in between. Germline CDR1 reads SNHLY; CDR2 reads FYNNEI. CDR3 sequence: CASSELRDQSEAFF. The DNA of the CDR3 is TGTGCCAGCAGTGAACTCAGGGATCAGTCTGAAGCTTTCTTT.

In the case of this clonotype: At one end, the junction sequence differs from germline, possibly due to a read error. The V and J genes are TRBV7-3 and TRBJ2-5, with a possible D match to TRBD2 (7 bases). The germline V gene encodes CDR1 SGHTA and CDR2 FQGTGA. The CDR3 spans 16 residues. CDR3 sequence reads: CASRPHTTGGPSPQYF. For the CDR3, the DNA is TGCGCCAGCAGGCCGCATACGACCGGGGGGCCATCACCCCAGTACTTC.